This T cell receptor (beta chain) was obtained from a study of shared clonotypes between healthy human individuals. Study-level results: Tissue TCR repertoires likely differ from these blood-only repertoires.

As regards this clone: Its specificity is unknown.

CDR3 length equals 11 residues. The V gene's germline CDR1 is LNHDA and CDR2 SQIVND (reference sequence). The germline V and J ends were trimmed by 4 bases and 8 bases, with 5 bases remaining between them. Measured with immunoSEQ multiplex PCR; TCRdb has only the in-frame clones, and not every one. The sample lists 2.3 million or so clones; more than 80% were seen once. The source material was naive CD4+ T cells from PBMCs. Subset indicated: CD45RA+ positively selected. The receptor was derived from a man aged 18 to 29 in good health. Some clones in this sample may be carry-over from other donors' samples. The chain employs TRBV19 and TRBJ2-2; perhaps TRBD2 as D (5 bases). The CDR3: CASSTGGELFF. For the CDR3, the DNA is TGTGCCAGTAGTACGGGAGGGGAGCTGTTTTTT.